The rows below give T cell receptor beta chains drawn from one sample of a study of T cells in Graves' hyperthyroidism and ophthalmopathy. TCRdb used MiXCR to reprocess the multiplex PCR reads, holding one entry per CDR3 protein. The sample has around 350,000 distinct CDR3 sequences, about 20% seen once. Sequencing was performed on blood. Receptors originate from a woman aged 18-35 years with Graves' hyperthyroidism. Both conserved end residues are trimmed from each CDR3. Fields, in order: clone size, V gene, J gene, CDR3 length, CDR3 protein. Rows give clone size only sometimes, using once, few, many, or a class for an expanded clone.

clone_size: many; v_call: TRBV6-1; j_call: TRBJ2-5; cdr3_length: 12; cdr3_aa: ASSQRRGQETQY
clone_size: many; v_call: TRBV13; j_call: TRBJ1-5; cdr3_length: 12; cdr3_aa: ASTRGAANQPQH
clone_size: NA; v_call: TRBV19; j_call: TRBJ1-5; cdr3_length: 10; cdr3_aa: ASSMGHQPQH
clone_size: few; v_call: TRBV5-1; j_call: TRBJ2-7; cdr3_length: 17; cdr3_aa: ASSLGGPNRGRRSYEQY
clone_size: NA; v_call: TRBV6-2/TRBV6-3; j_call: TRBJ1-2; cdr3_length: 11; cdr3_aa: ASSCGTASCYT
clone_size: many; v_call: TRBV27; j_call: TRBJ1-1; cdr3_length: 13; cdr3_aa: ASSGEGRVNTEAF
clone_size: NA; v_call: TRBV11-2; j_call: TRBJ1-1; cdr3_length: 15; cdr3_aa: ASSSVKGAKWNTEAF
clone_size: NA; v_call: TRBV6-2/TRBV6-3; j_call: TRBJ2-2; cdr3_length: 13; cdr3_aa: ASSYHQTGTGELC
clone_size: many; v_call: TRBV20-1; j_call: TRBJ2-7; cdr3_length: 12; cdr3_aa: SARGGGSAYEQY
clone_size: many; v_call: TRBV29-1; j_call: TRBJ1-2; cdr3_length: 13; cdr3_aa: SVDGQGATVSGYT
clone_size: NA; v_call: TRBV27; j_call: TRBJ2-7; cdr3_length: 12; cdr3_aa: ASSLRQTGYEQY
clone_size: many; v_call: TRBV24-1; j_call: TRBJ1-1; cdr3_length: 11; cdr3_aa: ATSNKLNTEAF
clone_size: NA; v_call: TRBV12-3/TRBV12-4; j_call: TRBJ1-3; cdr3_length: 13; cdr3_aa: ASSLSDGSGNTIY
clone_size: many; v_call: TRBV24-1; j_call: TRBJ2-5; cdr3_length: 11; cdr3_aa: ATSEASRETQY
clone_size: many; v_call: TRBV7-6; j_call: TRBJ2-7; cdr3_length: 11; cdr3_aa: ASSLLRDGEQY
clone_size: few; v_call: TRBV7-8; j_call: TRBJ2-5; cdr3_length: 13; cdr3_aa: ASSLARGKGETQY
clone_size: many; v_call: TRBV28; j_call: TRBJ2-5; cdr3_length: 11; cdr3_aa: ASSFDRAETQY
clone_size: few; v_call: TRBV10-3; j_call: TRBJ2-5; cdr3_length: 10; cdr3_aa: GISLSRETQY
clone_size: many; v_call: TRBV14; j_call: TRBJ2-7; cdr3_length: 12; cdr3_aa: ASSQGVRPYEQY
clone_size: many; v_call: TRBV6-4; j_call: TRBJ2-5; cdr3_length: 13; cdr3_aa: ASSPNQQGQETQY
clone_size: few; v_call: TRBV3-1; j_call: TRBJ1-2; cdr3_length: 15; cdr3_aa: ASSQGHTNPVGGGYT
clone_size: NA; v_call: TRBV20-1; j_call: TRBJ2-2; cdr3_length: 13; cdr3_aa: SARVGGGSTGELC
clone_size: NA; v_call: TRBV12-3/TRBV12-4; j_call: TRBJ1-5; cdr3_length: 13; cdr3_aa: ASGSGTGTIQPQH
clone_size: few; v_call: TRBV7-3; j_call: TRBJ2-1; cdr3_length: 17; cdr3_aa: ASSSKGLAGGDSYNEQF
clone_size: NA; v_call: TRBV9; j_call: TRBJ1-1; cdr3_length: 12; cdr3_aa: ASSVGSLSTEAF
clone_size: few; v_call: TRBV29-1; j_call: TRBJ2-1; cdr3_length: 12; cdr3_aa: SVSRENSYNEQF
clone_size: many; v_call: TRBV12-3/TRBV12-4; j_call: TRBJ2-5; cdr3_length: 15; cdr3_aa: ASGSLLSEGGLKTQY
clone_size: NA; v_call: TRBV29-1; j_call: TRBJ2-2; cdr3_length: 12; cdr3_aa: SVVGQANTGELF
clone_size: many; v_call: TRBV29-1; j_call: TRBJ1-3; cdr3_length: 11; cdr3_aa: SPPVGGRNTIY
clone_size: many; v_call: TRBV10-3; j_call: TRBJ2-7; cdr3_length: 14; cdr3_aa: AIRSPSGEGSYEQY
clone_size: many; v_call: TRBV5-4; j_call: TRBJ1-5; cdr3_length: 15; cdr3_aa: ASSFNGGGRGGQPQH
clone_size: once; v_call: TRBV5-6; j_call: TRBJ2-7; cdr3_length: 12; cdr3_aa: ASSPAGGSYEQD
clone_size: many; v_call: TRBV10-3; j_call: TRBJ1-1; cdr3_length: 13; cdr3_aa: AISDWGQGAGEAF
clone_size: once; v_call: TRBV12-3/TRBV12-4; j_call: TRBJ1-1; cdr3_length: 10; cdr3_aa: ASRRLGTEAF
clone_size: many; v_call: TRBV28; j_call: TRBJ2-7; cdr3_length: 12; cdr3_aa: ASSLFADSYEQY
clone_size: many; v_call: TRBV28; j_call: TRBJ2-7; cdr3_length: 10; cdr3_aa: ASSLWAGEEY
clone_size: NA; v_call: TRBV11-2; j_call: TRBJ2-7; cdr3_length: 14; cdr3_aa: ASSLDGAGRSYEQY
clone_size: many; v_call: TRBV11-3; j_call: TRBJ2-4; cdr3_length: 15; cdr3_aa: ASSLVKGGARENIQY
clone_size: many; v_call: TRBV12-3/TRBV12-4; j_call: TRBJ1-3; cdr3_length: 14; cdr3_aa: ASSLFGTASGNTIY
clone_size: many; v_call: TRBV5-6; j_call: TRBJ1-2; cdr3_length: 12; cdr3_aa: ASSAGTESYGYT
clone_size: many; v_call: TRBV7-6; j_call: TRBJ1-1; cdr3_length: 14; cdr3_aa: ASSSSSGDRGTEAF
clone_size: many; v_call: TRBV11-3; j_call: TRBJ2-7; cdr3_length: 11; cdr3_aa: ASSLTGSDEQY
clone_size: many; v_call: TRBV6-1; j_call: TRBJ1-2; cdr3_length: 13; cdr3_aa: ASSGAWGPRSGYT
clone_size: NA; v_call: TRBV18; j_call: TRBJ2-7; cdr3_length: 13; cdr3_aa: ASSPPSGGSGEQY
clone_size: few; v_call: TRBV4-1; j_call: TRBJ1-1; cdr3_length: 10; cdr3_aa: ASSRGGLKAF
clone_size: many; v_call: TRBV6-5; j_call: TRBJ1-1; cdr3_length: 11; cdr3_aa: ASLRVENTEAF
clone_size: NA; v_call: TRBV20-1; j_call: TRBJ2-2; cdr3_length: 12; cdr3_aa: SASDGPHTGELF
clone_size: NA; v_call: TRBV6-5; j_call: TRBJ1-6; cdr3_length: 14; cdr3_aa: ASSYLRQGAGSPLH
clone_size: many; v_call: TRBV29-1; j_call: TRBJ1-2; cdr3_length: 13; cdr3_aa: SVESNLGVFDGYT
clone_size: many; v_call: TRBV6-2/TRBV6-3; j_call: TRBJ1-1; cdr3_length: 10; cdr3_aa: ASSYPQGEAF
clone_size: many; v_call: TRBV24-1; j_call: TRBJ2-5; cdr3_length: 13; cdr3_aa: ATSDSRQIQETQY
clone_size: NA; v_call: TRBV14; j_call: TRBJ1-2; cdr3_length: 11; cdr3_aa: VSSQGVGYGYT
clone_size: NA; v_call: TRBV6-5; j_call: TRBJ1-2; cdr3_length: 12; cdr3_aa: ASSYGGQPYGYT
clone_size: NA; v_call: TRBV5-1; j_call: TRBJ2-5; cdr3_length: 13; cdr3_aa: ASSFVRTVQETQY
clone_size: many; v_call: TRBV11-3; j_call: TRBJ2-5; cdr3_length: 11; cdr3_aa: ASSLGLFGTQY
clone_size: many; v_call: TRBV6-5; j_call: TRBJ1-2; cdr3_length: 14; cdr3_aa: ASMFWGAESNYGYT
clone_size: NA; v_call: TRBV28; j_call: TRBJ2-5; cdr3_length: 12; cdr3_aa: ASSFEGLGETQY
clone_size: many; v_call: TRBV7-2; j_call: TRBJ2-5; cdr3_length: 11; cdr3_aa: ASSFLGKGTQY
clone_size: NA; v_call: TRBV11-2; j_call: TRBJ1-6; cdr3_length: 12; cdr3_aa: ASALGGINSPLH
clone_size: few; v_call: TRBV18; j_call: TRBJ2-7; cdr3_length: 11; cdr3_aa: ASHGQGLGEQY